This paragraph covers one T cell receptor (beta chain) sequence. The CDR3 contains 12 residues. The germline gives CDR1 KGHDR, CDR2 SFDVKD. V trimming: 7 bases; J trimming: 8 bases; junction bases outside the gene matches: 3. The entry originates in a study of blood T cell repertoires in COVID-19. Authors' data handling: By means of reference gene primer amplification, nucleated cell counts were estimated. The method was immunoSEQ multiplex PCR; TCRdb's version includes in-frame clones alone and lacks a portion of them. V, J and clone size derive from that table, while D and trimming were established from the DNA sequence. The sample includes approximately 170,000 clones, 88% of them seen just once.

Source material: peripheral blood. This TCR was recovered from a man between 60 and 70 years old with acute or convalescent COVID-19. The rearrangement uses TRBV24-1 and TRBJ1-2; 10 nucleotides match TRBD1. This CDR3 reads CATREGQGGYTF. Written as DNA, the CDR3 is TGTGCCACCAGGGAGGGACAGGGGGGCTACACCTTC.